This is a list of T cell receptor beta chains from one sample in a study of patients and donors after allogeneic stem cell transplantation. Each CDR3 protein is one row after TCRdb ran MiXCR on the RT-PCR reads. The sample contains about 960,000 distinct CDR3 sequences, about 20% of which appear only once. Sequenced sample: blood, either unsorted or a sorted T cell fraction (not recorded which). Source of these receptors: a human donor who was either an allogeneic HSCT recipient or a stem cell or donor lymphocyte infusion donor (not recorded which). It is not recorded whose cells these are; they may come from a transplant donor. CDR3s include the opening cysteine and the closing phenylalanine or tryptophan. The D gene is left open where the match is weak. Size is omitted from some rows. Given values are once, few, many or a class for expanded clones.

length: 12; V: TRBV27; J: TRBJ2-7; size: many; D: .; DNA: TGTGCCAGCAGTAAAGGGAACTACGAGCAGTACTTC; CDR3: CASSKGNYEQYF
length: 15; V: TRBV5-1; J: TRBJ1-3; size: few; D: .; DNA: TGCGCCAGCAGCTTGGAGGGGGGGCGTGGAAACACCATATATTTT; CDR3: CASSLEGGRGNTIYF
length: 14; V: TRBV12-3/TRBV12-4; J: TRBJ1-4; size: .; D: TRBD1; DNA: TGTGCCAGCAGTTCGACAGGGGGCGCGGAGAAACTGTTTTTT; CDR3: CASSSTGGAEKLFF
length: 15; V: TRBV5-1; J: TRBJ2-1; size: few; D: .; DNA: TGCGCCAGCAGCTTGGGTCCTCGGGGCATCAATGAGCAGTTCTTC; CDR3: CASSLGPRGINEQFF
length: 16; V: TRBV20-1; J: TRBJ1-5; size: many; D: .; DNA: TGCAGTGCTAGAGGGGGGGCCAATTTTATGAATCAGCCCCAGCATTTT; CDR3: CSARGGANFMNQPQHF
length: 16; V: TRBV6-5; J: TRBJ2-3; size: many; D: .; DNA: TGTGCCAGCAGTTACTCACCGAGGGGAAACGGGGATACGCAGTATTTT; CDR3: CASSYSPRGNGDTQYF
length: 15; V: TRBV5-1; J: TRBJ2-2; size: few; D: TRBD1; DNA: TGCGCCAGCAGCTTGGGACAGGGGGCTTTCGGGGAGCTGTTTTTT; CDR3: CASSLGQGAFGELFF
length: 19; V: TRBV12-3/TRBV12-4; J: TRBJ2-1; size: .; D: TRBD2; DNA: TGTGCCAGCAGCCCTAGCCCGGGACTAGCGGGGAGCTCCTACAATGAGCAGTTCTTC; CDR3: CASSPSPGLAGSSYNEQFF
length: 13; V: TRBV29-1; J: TRBJ1-1; size: few; D: .; DNA: TGCAGCGGTGTGAGGGAGTTGAACACTGAAGCTTTCTTT; CDR3: CSGVRELNTEAFF
length: 13; V: TRBV6-2/TRBV6-3; J: TRBJ2-7; size: many; D: TRBD1; DNA: TGTGCCAGCAGGGGGACAGGCACCTACGAGCAGTACTTC; CDR3: CASRGTGTYEQYF
length: 14; V: TRBV7-9; J: TRBJ1-4; size: .; D: TRBD1; DNA: TGTGCCAGCAGCTCGGACAGGGGTCATGAAAAACTGTTTTTT; CDR3: CASSSDRGHEKLFF
length: 14; V: TRBV5-1; J: TRBJ1-2; size: many; D: .; DNA: TGCGCCAGCAGCTGGGATACGGGAAACTATGGCTACACCTTC; CDR3: CASSWDTGNYGYTF
length: 15; V: TRBV7-2; J: TRBJ2-3; size: .; D: .; DNA: TGTGCCAGCAGCCGCTCGGACCAGAGGCGAGATACGCAGTATTTT; CDR3: CASSRSDQRRDTQYF
length: 16; V: TRBV9; J: TRBJ2-1; size: few; D: .; DNA: TGTGCCAGCAGCCCTTCGTGGCGGGGAGCTTACAATGAGCAGTTCTTC; CDR3: CASSPSWRGAYNEQFF
length: 15; V: TRBV24-1; J: TRBJ1-2; size: .; D: .; DNA: TGTGCCACCAGTGATGGGAGAACTGCTGGCTATGGCTACACCTTC; CDR3: CATSDGRTAGYGYTF
length: 17; V: TRBV4-3; J: TRBJ2-1; size: many; D: .; DNA: TGCGCCAGCAGCCAAGATCGGAAGGGAAGCTCCTACAATGAGCAGTTCTTC; CDR3: CASSQDRKGSSYNEQFF
length: 17; V: TRBV5-6; J: TRBJ1-2; size: few; D: TRBD1; DNA: TGTGCCAGCAGCGGATCCGGGACAGCAAAGGGGAACTATGGCTACACCTTC; CDR3: CASSGSGTAKGNYGYTF
length: 15; V: TRBV5-1; J: TRBJ1-1; size: .; D: .; DNA: TGCGCCAGCAGCTTGGATTCGGGCTCGGTCACTGAAGCTTTCTTT; CDR3: CASSLDSGSVTEAFF
length: 20; V: TRBV12-3/TRBV12-4; J: TRBJ2-4; size: .; D: TRBD2; DNA: TGTGCCAGCAGCAACGTCATAGCGGGAGGGCCGAGACTAGCCAAAAACATTCAGTACTTC; CDR3: CASSNVIAGGPRLAKNIQYF
length: 14; V: TRBV3-1; J: TRBJ2-5; size: .; D: .; DNA: TGTGCCAGCAGCCAAGATCTACTGGAAGAGACCCAGTACTTC; CDR3: CASSQDLLEETQYF
length: 14; V: TRBV29-1; J: TRBJ1-1; size: .; D: .; DNA: TGCAGCGTTGAAGCAGGGGAGGGGTATACTGAAGCTTTCTTT; CDR3: CSVEAGEGYTEAFF
length: 11; V: TRBV4-2; J: TRBJ2-1; size: few; D: .; DNA: TGTGCCAGCAGCGACTTTGGTGAGCAGTTCTTC; CDR3: CASSDFGEQFF
length: 16; V: TRBV3-1; J: TRBJ2-1; size: few; D: TRBD2; DNA: TGTGCCAGCAGCCAAGATCCGAGCGGGAGGGTCAATGAGCAGTTCTTC; CDR3: CASSQDPSGRVNEQFF
length: 15; V: TRBV6-5; J: TRBJ1-2; size: .; D: .; DNA: TGTGCCAGCGGTTACTCACCCACCCCGAGGGAAGGCTACACCTTC; CDR3: CASGYSPTPREGYTF
length: 14; V: TRBV9; J: TRBJ2-2; size: .; D: .; DNA: TGTGCCAGCAGTGTCATCTCGAACACCGGGGAGCTGTTTTTT; CDR3: CASSVISNTGELFF
length: 15; V: TRBV30; J: TRBJ2-1; size: few; D: TRBD2; DNA: TGTGCCTGGAGTGTAGGCGGGAGTCCCTACAATGAGCAGTTCTTC; CDR3: CAWSVGGSPYNEQFF
length: 14; V: TRBV12-3/TRBV12-4; J: TRBJ1-1; size: .; D: .; DNA: TGTGCCAGCAGTAGGACAGACATGAACACTGAAGCTTTCTTT; CDR3: CASSRTDMNTEAFF
length: 15; V: TRBV4-2; J: TRBJ2-1; size: few; D: TRBD2; DNA: TGTGCCAGCAGCCAGGGTAGCGGGGAGTCGGATGAGCAGTTCTTC; CDR3: CASSQGSGESDEQFF
length: 20; V: TRBV5-1; J: TRBJ2-7; size: .; D: TRBD2; DNA: TGCGCCAGCAGCTTGGGATGGGGCGGGGGGCGCGCGCCCCTCTCCTACGAGCAGTACTTC; CDR3: CASSLGWGGGRAPLSYEQYF
length: 14; V: TRBV12-3/TRBV12-4; J: TRBJ2-2; size: many; D: .; DNA: TGTGCCAGCTTAGGCCCAGTGAACACCGGGGAGCTGTTTTTT; CDR3: CASLGPVNTGELFF
length: 13; V: TRBV2; J: TRBJ1-1; size: .; D: TRBD1; DNA: TGTGCCAACCTAACAGGGGGCAACACTGAAGCTTTCTTT; CDR3: CANLTGGNTEAFF
length: 15; V: TRBV20-1; J: TRBJ2-2; size: few; D: TRBD2; DNA: TGCAGTGCAAGGAGCCTAGCGGGGGGAGCCGGGGAGCTGTTTTTT; CDR3: CSARSLAGGAGELFF
length: 15; V: TRBV7-9; J: TRBJ1-6; size: .; D: .; DNA: TGTGCCAGCAGGTTACAGGGCCACCGGGATTCACCCCTCCACTTT; CDR3: CASRLQGHRDSPLHF
length: 13; V: TRBV4-3; J: TRBJ2-1; size: many; D: TRBD1; DNA: TGCGCCAGCAGCCAGAGCAAGACAGGGAGGCAGTTCTTC; CDR3: CASSQSKTGRQFF
length: 14; V: TRBV20-1; J: TRBJ1-1; size: few; D: .; DNA: TGCAGTGCTAGGCGGGGGGCGCAGAACACTGAAGCTTTCTTT; CDR3: CSARRGAQNTEAFF
length: 15; V: TRBV7-3; J: TRBJ1-6; size: .; D: .; DNA: TGTGCCGGCTCACCGGGGGGGCTCGAGAATTCACCCCTCCACTTT; CDR3: CAGSPGGLENSPLHF
length: 17; V: TRBV3-1; J: TRBJ2-7; size: many; D: .; DNA: TGTGCCAGCAGCCAAGACGGGTACGGGGGAAGCTCCTACGAGCAGTACTTC; CDR3: CASSQDGYGGSSYEQYF
length: 14; V: TRBV7-9; J: TRBJ1-3; size: many; D: .; DNA: TGTGCCAGCAGCTTTGGCCAGGCCGGAAACACCATATATTTT; CDR3: CASSFGQAGNTIYF